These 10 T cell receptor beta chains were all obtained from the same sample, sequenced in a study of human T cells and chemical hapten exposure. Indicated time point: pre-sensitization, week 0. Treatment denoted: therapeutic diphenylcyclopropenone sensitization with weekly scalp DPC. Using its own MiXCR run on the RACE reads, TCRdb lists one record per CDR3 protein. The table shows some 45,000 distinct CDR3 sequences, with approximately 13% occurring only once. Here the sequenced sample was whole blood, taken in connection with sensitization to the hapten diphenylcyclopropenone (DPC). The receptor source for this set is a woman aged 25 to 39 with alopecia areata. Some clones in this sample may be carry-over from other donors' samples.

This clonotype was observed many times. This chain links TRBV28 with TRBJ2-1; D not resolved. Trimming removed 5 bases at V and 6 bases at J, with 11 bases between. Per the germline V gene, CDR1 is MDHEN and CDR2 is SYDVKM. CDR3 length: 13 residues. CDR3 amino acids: CASSDLGGNEQFF. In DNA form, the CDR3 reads TGTGCCAGCAGTGACCTAGGCGGCAATGAGCAGTTCTTC.

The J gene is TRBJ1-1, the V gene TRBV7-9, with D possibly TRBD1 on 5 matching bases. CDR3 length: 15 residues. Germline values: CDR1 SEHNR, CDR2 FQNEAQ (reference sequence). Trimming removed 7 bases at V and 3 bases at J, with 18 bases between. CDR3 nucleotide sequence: TGTGCCAGCACCCCTCCGGGGGATGGGGACACTGAAGCTTTCTTT. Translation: CASTPPGDGDTEAFF.

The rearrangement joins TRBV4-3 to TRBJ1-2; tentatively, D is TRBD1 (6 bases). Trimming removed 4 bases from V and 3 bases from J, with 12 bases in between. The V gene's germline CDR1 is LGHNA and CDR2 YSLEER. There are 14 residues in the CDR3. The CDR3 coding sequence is TGCGCCAGCAGCCCCCGGGACACCCACTATGGCTACACCTTC. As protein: CASSPRDTHYGYTF.

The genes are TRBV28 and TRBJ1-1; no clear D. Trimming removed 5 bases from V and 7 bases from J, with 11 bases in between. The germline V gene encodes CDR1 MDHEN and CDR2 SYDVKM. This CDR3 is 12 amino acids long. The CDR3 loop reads CASSPRHGEAFF. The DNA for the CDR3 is TGTGCCAGCAGTCCCCGACACGGTGAAGCTTTCTTT.

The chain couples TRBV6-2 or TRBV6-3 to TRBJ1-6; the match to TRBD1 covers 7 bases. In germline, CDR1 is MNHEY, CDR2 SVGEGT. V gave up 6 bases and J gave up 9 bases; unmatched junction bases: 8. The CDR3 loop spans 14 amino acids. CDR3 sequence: CASRSGTATSPLHF. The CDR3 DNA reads TGTGCCAGCAGATCCGGGACAGCAACTTCACCCCTCCACTTT.

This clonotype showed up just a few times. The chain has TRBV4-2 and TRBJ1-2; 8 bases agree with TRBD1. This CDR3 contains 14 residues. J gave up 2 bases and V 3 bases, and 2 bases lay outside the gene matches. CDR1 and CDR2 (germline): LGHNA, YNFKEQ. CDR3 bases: TGTGCCAGCAGCCAGAACAGGGGGAACTATGGCTACACCTTC. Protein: CASSQNRGNYGYTF.

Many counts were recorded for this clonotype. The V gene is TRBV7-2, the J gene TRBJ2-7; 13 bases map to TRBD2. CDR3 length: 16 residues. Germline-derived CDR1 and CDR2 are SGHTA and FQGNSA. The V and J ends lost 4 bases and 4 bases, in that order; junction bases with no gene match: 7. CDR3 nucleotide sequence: TGTGCCAGCAGCTCCGGACTAGCGGGAGTCGCTTACGAGCAGTACTTC. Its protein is CASSSGLAGVAYEQYF.

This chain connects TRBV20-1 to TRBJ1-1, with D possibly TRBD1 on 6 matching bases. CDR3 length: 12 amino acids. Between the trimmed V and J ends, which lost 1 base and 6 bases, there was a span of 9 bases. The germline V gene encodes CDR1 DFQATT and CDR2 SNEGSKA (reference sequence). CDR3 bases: TGCAGTGCTAGAGGAACAGGGCCTGAAGCTTTCTTT. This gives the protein CSARGTGPEAFF.

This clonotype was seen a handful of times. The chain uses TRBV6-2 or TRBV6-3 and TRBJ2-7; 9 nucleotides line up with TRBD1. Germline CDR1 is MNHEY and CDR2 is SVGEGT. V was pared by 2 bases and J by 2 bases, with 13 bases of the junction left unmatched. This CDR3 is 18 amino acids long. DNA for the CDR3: TGTGCCAGCAGTTACCCGACCTGGGACAGGGTAAACCCCTACGAGCAGTACTTC. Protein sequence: CASSYPTWDRVNPYEQYF.

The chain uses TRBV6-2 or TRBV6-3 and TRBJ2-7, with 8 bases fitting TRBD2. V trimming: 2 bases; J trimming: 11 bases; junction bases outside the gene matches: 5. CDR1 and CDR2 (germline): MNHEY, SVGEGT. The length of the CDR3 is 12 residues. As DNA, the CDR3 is TGTGCCAGCAGTTACACCGGGAGGGGGGAGTACTTC. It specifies CASSYTGRGEYF.